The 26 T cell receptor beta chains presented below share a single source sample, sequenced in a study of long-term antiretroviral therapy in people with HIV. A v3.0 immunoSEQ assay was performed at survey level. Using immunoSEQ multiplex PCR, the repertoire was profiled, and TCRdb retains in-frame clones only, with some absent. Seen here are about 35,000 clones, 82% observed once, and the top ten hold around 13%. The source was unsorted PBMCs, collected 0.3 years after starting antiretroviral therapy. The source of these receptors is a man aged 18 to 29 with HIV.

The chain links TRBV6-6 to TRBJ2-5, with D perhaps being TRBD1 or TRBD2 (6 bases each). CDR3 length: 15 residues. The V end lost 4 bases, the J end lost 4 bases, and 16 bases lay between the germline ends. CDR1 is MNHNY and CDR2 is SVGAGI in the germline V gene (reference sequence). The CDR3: CASSSVLGGGETQYF. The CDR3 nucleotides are TGTGCCAGCAGTTCCGTCTTGGGGGGCGGAGAGACCCAGTACTTC.

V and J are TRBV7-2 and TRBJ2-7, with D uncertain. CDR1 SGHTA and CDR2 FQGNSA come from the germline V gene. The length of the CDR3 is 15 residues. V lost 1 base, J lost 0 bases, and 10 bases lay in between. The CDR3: CASSLVVGPSYEQYF. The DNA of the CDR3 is TGTGCCAGCAGCTTAGTGGTGGGCCCCTCCTACGAGCAGTACTTC.

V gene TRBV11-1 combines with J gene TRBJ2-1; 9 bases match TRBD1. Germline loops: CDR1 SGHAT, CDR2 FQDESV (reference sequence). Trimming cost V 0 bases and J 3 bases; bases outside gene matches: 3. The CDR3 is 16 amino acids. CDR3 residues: CASSLAGTGIYNEQFF. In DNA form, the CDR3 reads TGTGCCAGCAGCTTAGCCGGGACAGGGATCTACAATGAGCAGTTCTTC.

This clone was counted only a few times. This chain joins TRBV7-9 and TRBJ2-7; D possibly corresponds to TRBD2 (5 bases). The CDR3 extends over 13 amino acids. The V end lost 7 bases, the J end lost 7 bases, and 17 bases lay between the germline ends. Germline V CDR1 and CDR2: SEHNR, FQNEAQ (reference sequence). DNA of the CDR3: TGTGCCAGCACCGGTACCCCAACGGGAGAGCAGTACTTC. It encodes CASTGTPTGEQYF.

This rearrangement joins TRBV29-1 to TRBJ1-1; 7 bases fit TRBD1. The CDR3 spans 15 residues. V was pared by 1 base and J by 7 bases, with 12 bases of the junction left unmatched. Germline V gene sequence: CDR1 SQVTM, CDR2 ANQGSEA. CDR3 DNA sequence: TGCAGCGTTGAAGCCCTCGAACAGGGGAGTGGTGAAGCTTTCTTT. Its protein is CSVEALEQGSGEAFF. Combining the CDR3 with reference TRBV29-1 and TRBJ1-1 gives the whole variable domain SAVISQKPSRDICQRGTSLTIQCQVDSQVTMMFWYRQQPGQSLTLIATANQGSEATYESGFVIDKFPISRPNLTFSTLTVSNMSPEDSSIYLCSVEALEQGSGEAFFGQGTRLTVV.

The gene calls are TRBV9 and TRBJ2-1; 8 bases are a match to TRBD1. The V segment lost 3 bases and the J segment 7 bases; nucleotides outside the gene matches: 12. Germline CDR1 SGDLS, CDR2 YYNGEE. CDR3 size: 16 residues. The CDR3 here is CASSANRGDNKNEQFF. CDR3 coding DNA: TGTGCCAGCAGCGCTAACAGGGGGGATAATAAAAATGAGCAGTTCTTC.

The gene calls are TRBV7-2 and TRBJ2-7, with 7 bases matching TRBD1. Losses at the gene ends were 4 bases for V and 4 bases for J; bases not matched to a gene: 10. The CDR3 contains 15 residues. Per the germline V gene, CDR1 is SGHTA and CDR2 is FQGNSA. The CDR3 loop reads CASSSTTGHTYEQYF. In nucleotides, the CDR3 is TGTGCCAGCAGCTCAACGACAGGGCATACTTACGAGCAGTACTTC.

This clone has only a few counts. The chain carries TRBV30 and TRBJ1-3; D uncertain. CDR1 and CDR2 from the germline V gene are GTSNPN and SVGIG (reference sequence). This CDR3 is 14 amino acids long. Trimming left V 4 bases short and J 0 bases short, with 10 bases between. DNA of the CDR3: TGTGCCTGGACCAACGGCGGCTCTGGAAACACCATATATTTT. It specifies CAWTNGGSGNTIYF. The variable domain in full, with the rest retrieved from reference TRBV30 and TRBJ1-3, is SQTIHQWPATLVQPVGSPLSLECTVEGTSNPNLYWYRQAAGRGLQLLFYSVGIGQISSEVPQNLSASRPQDRQFILSSKKLLLSDSGFYLCAWTNGGSGNTIYFGEGSWLTVV.

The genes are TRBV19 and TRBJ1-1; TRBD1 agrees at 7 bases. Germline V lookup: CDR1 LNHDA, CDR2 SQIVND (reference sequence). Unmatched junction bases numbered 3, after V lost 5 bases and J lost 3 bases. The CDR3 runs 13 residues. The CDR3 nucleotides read TGTGCCAGTAGTCGCCAGGGGGACACTGAAGCTTTCTTT. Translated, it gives CASSRQGDTEAFF.

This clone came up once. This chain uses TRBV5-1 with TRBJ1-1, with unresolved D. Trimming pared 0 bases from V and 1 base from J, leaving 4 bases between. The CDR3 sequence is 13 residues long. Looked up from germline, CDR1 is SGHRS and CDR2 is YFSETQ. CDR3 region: CASSLGTNTEAFF. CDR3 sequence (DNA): TGCGCCAGCAGCTTGGGTACGAACACTGAAGCTTTCTTT.

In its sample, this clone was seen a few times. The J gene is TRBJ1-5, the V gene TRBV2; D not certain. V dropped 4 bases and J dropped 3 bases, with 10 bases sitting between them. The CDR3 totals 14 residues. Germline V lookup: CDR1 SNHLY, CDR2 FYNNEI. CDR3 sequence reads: CASSGIVVNQPQHF. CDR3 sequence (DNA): TGTGCCAGCAGTGGAATTGTAGTCAATCAGCCCCAGCATTTT.

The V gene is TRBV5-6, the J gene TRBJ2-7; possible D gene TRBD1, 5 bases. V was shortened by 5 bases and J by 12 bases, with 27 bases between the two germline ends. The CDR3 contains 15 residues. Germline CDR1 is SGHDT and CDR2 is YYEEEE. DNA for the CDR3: TGTGCCAGCAGTGATAAGGGGCGATCCCCCTTTACGCGGTACTTC. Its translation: CASSDKGRSPFTRYF.

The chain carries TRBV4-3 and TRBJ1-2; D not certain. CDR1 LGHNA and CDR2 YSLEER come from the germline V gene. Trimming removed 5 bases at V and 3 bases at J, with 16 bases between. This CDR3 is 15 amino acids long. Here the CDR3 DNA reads TGCGCCAGCAGCTCAGTTGGCGGAGGCGACTATGGCTACACCTTC. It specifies CASSSVGGGDYGYTF.

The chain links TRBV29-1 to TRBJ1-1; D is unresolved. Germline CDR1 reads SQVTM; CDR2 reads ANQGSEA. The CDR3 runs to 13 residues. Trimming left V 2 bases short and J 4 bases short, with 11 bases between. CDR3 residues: CSVEQASGTEAFF. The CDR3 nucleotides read TGCAGCGTTGAACAGGCATCGGGCACTGAAGCTTTCTTT.

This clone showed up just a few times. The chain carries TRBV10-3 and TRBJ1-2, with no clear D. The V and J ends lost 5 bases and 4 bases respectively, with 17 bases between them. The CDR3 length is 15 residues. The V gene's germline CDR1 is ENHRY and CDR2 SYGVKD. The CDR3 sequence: CAISPKESDGYGYTF. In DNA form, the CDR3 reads TGTGCCATCAGTCCAAAGGAGTCAGACGGCTATGGCTACACCTTC.

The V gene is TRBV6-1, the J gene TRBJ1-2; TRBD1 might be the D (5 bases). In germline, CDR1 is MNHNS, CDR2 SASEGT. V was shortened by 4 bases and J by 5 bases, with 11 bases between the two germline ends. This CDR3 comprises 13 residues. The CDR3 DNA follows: TGTGCCAGCAGTGTCCAACAGGTATATGGCTACACCTTC. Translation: CASSVQQVYGYTF.

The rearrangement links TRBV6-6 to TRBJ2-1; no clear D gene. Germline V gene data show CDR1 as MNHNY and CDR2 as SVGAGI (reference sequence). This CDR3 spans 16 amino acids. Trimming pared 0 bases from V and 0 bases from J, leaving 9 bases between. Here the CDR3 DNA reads TGTGCCAGCAGTTACTCGAGGATAAGCTCCTACAATGAGCAGTTCTTC. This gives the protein CASSYSRISSYNEQFF.

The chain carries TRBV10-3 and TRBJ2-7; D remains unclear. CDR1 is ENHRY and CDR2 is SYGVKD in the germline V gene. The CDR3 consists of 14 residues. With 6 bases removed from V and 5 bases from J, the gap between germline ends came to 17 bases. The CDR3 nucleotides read TGTGCCATCAGGAGACGACTTAAGGAGCACGAGCAGTACTTC. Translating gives CAIRRRLKEHEQYF.

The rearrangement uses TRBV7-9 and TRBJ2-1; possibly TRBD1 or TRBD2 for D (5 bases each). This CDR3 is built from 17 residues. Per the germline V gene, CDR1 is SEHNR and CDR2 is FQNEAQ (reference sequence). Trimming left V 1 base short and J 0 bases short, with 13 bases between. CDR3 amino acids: CASSLVLGRTSYNEQFF. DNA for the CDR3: TGTGCCAGCAGCTTAGTCCTGGGACGGACCTCCTACAATGAGCAGTTCTTC. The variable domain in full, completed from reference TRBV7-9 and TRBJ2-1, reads DTGVSQNPRHKITKRGQNVTFRCDPISEHNRLYWYRQTLGQGPEFLTYFQNEAQLEKSRLLSDRFSAERPKGSFSTLEIQRTEQGDSAMYLCASSLVLGRTSYNEQFFGPGTRLTVL.

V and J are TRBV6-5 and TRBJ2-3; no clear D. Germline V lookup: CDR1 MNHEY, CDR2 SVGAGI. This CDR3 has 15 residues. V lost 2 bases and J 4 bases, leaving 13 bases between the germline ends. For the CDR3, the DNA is TGTGCCAGCAGTTACACCTTCCTTAGTCCAGATACGCAGTATTTT. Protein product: CASSYTFLSPDTQYF.

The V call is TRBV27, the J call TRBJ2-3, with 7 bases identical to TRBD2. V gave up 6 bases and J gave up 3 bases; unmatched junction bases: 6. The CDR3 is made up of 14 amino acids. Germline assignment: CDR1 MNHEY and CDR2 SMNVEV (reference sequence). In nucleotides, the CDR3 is TGTGCCAGCAGCGCTCGACTAGCAACAGATACGCAGTATTTT. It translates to CASSARLATDTQYF.

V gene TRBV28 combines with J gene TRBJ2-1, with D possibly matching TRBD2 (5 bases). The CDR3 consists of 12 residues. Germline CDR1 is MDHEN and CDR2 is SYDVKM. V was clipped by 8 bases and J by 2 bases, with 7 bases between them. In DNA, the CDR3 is TGTGCCAGCTCGGAGGCCTACAATGAGCAGTTCTTC. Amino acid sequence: CASSEAYNEQFF.

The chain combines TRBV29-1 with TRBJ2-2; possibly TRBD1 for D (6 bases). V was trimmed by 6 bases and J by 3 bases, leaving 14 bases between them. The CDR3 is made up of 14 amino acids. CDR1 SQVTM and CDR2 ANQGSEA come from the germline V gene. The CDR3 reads CSVPRDIYTGELFF. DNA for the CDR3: TGCAGCGTCCCTCGGGACATTTACACCGGGGAGCTGTTTTTT.

Written as DNA, the CDR3 is TGCAGCGTTGTTAACTTAGTGAACACAGATACGCAGTATTTT. It yields the protein CSVVNLVNTDTQYF. V is TRBV29-1 and J is TRBJ2-3; D ambiguous. Germline-derived CDR1 and CDR2 are SQVTM and ANQGSEA. The CDR3 has 14 amino acids. V lost 4 bases and J 2 bases, leaving 13 bases between the germline ends.

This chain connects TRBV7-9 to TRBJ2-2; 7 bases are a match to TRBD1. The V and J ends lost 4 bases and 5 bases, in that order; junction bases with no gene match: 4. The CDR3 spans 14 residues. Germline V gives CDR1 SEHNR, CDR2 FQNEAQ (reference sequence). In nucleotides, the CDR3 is TGTGCCAGCAGCTCGCACAGGGGAACCGGGGAGCTGTTTTTT. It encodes CASSSHRGTGELFF.

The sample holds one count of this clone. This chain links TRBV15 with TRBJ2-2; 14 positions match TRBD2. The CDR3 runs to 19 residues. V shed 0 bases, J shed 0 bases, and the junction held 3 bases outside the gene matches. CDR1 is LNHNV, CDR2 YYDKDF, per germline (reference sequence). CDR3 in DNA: TGTGCCACCAGCAGAGATAAGGGACTAGCGGGGGCGAACACCGGGGAGCTGTTTTTT. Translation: CATSRDKGLAGANTGELFF.